The 21 T cell receptor beta chains presented below share a single source sample, sequenced in a study of T-cell reconstitution after alpha-beta-depleted transplantation in children. Library preparation (for TCRbeta) was performed with unique molecular identifiers. Using its own MiXCR run on the PCR reads, TCRdb lists one record per CDR3 protein. Here the sample spans hundreds of thousands of distinct CDR3 sequences, about 12% being singletons. The sample here was PBMCs, taken before TCRalphabeta/CD19-depleted stem cell transplant. Receptor source: a girl aged 2-10 years with congenital amegakaryocytic thrombocytopenia, due to receive a stem cell transplant.

This clonotype was detected a few times. The chain couples TRBV20-1 to TRBJ2-5; 11 bases line up with TRBD1. V gave up 5 bases and J gave up 4 bases; unmatched junction bases: 6. CDR1 DFQATT and CDR2 SNEGSKA come from the germline V gene (reference sequence). The CDR3 length is 14 residues. The CDR3 sequence is CSAGGQGVGETQYF. The CDR3 DNA is TGCAGTGCTGGGGGACAGGGGGTAGGAGAGACCCAGTACTTC.

The CDR3 loop is CASSIPGLAGGYNEQFF. The CDR3 nucleotides read TGTGCCAGTAGTATACCGGGACTAGCGGGAGGATACAATGAGCAGTTCTTC. The genes are TRBV19 and TRBJ2-1; 15 nucleotides line up with TRBD2. There are 17 residues in the CDR3. Losses at the gene ends were 2 bases for V and 4 bases for J; bases not matched to a gene: 3. The V gene's germline CDR1 is LNHDA and CDR2 SQIVND (reference sequence).

The genes are TRBV20-1 and TRBJ2-7; 10 bases are shared with TRBD2. J lost 6 bases, V lost 3 bases, and 8 bases had no gene match. Germline V CDR1 and CDR2: DFQATT, SNEGSKA (reference sequence). The CDR3 has 14 residues. The chain's CDR3 is CSASDFLAGAEQYF. In nucleotides, the CDR3 is TGCAGTGCTAGTGACTTTCTAGCGGGAGCCGAGCAGTACTTC.

There are a few counts of this clonotype. The CDR3 reads CASSLRQPGGHEQYF. The CDR3, as DNA: TGTGCCAGCAGTTTGAGGCAGCCGGGAGGCCACGAGCAGTACTTC. This chain connects TRBV12-3 or TRBV12-4 to TRBJ2-7; 7 bases fit TRBD2. Trimming took 3 bases from V and 5 from J; bases not matched to a gene: 10. The CDR3 length is 15 residues.

This clonotype was detected many times. The genes are TRBV12-3 or TRBV12-4 and TRBJ2-7; D unresolved. Trimming left V 5 bases short and J 3 bases short, with 26 bases between. The CDR3 spans 18 residues. The CDR3 region has the DNA TGTGCCAGCAGTCTCTGGACGGGTCCAAGCAACAAGAACTACGAGCAGTACTTC. It yields the protein CASSLWTGPSNKNYEQYF.

The V gene is TRBV5-1, the J gene TRBJ2-1; TRBD2 matches at 10 bases. The CDR3 contains 14 residues. Per germline, CDR1 SGHRS and CDR2 YFSETQ. V dropped 3 bases and J dropped 12; count of bases not matched to a gene: 9. CDR3 in amino acids: CASSSSDIAGGQFF. CDR3 DNA: TGCGCCAGCAGCTCCTCAGACATAGCGGGAGGGCAGTTCTTC.

This clonotype was counted at least ten times. This chain connects TRBV20-1 to TRBJ1-5; the D is unclear. Looked up from germline, CDR1 is DFQATT and CDR2 is SNEGSKA (reference sequence). The length of the CDR3 is 17 residues. The germline V and J ends were trimmed by 1 base and 3 bases, with 19 bases remaining between them. Written as DNA, the CDR3 is TGCAGTGCTAGAGTGAGCCAGATTGAGAGGGCCAATCAGCCCCAGCATTTT. This codes for CSARVSQIERANQPQHF.

Of note for this clonotype: One junction end disagrees with the germline gene, perhaps due to a read error. This chain joins TRBV5-1 and TRBJ1-1, with D perhaps matching TRBD1 (6 bases). The V gene's germline CDR1 is SGHRS and CDR2 YFSETQ. There are 17 residues in the CDR3. DNA for the CDR3: TGCGCCAGCAACCCAACCCGGGACGGGGACATGAACACTGAAGCTTTGTTT. It yields the protein CASNPTRDGDMNTEALF.

The rearrangement uses TRBV5-1 and TRBJ2-1; 7 nucleotides agree with TRBD2. The length of the CDR3 is 21 residues. Germline V CDR1 and CDR2: SGHRS, YFSETQ. Trimming cost V 4 bases and J 0 bases; bases outside gene matches: 22. CDR3 amino acids: CASSLTQTSWSFPYSYNEQFF. CDR3 nucleotides: TGCGCCAGCAGCCTAACCCAGACTAGCTGGAGTTTCCCTTACTCCTACAATGAGCAGTTCTTC.

The sample holds a few counts of this clonotype. The chain couples TRBV12-3 or TRBV12-4 to TRBJ2-7, with 8 bases identical to TRBD1. V trimming: 6 bases; J trimming: 5 bases; junction bases outside the gene matches: 12. CDR3 length: 15 residues. For the CDR3, the DNA is TGTGCCAGCAGATTCACCCAACAGGGGGGCAACGAGCAGTACTTC. It specifies CASRFTQQGGNEQYF.

The chain recombines TRBV12-3 or TRBV12-4 with TRBJ2-7, with 9 bases aligning to TRBD2. V gave up 8 bases and J gave up 4 bases; unmatched junction bases: 9. The CDR3 covers 14 residues. CDR3 DNA: TGTGCCAGCGGGCGGGAGGGCCTTTTATACGAGCAGTACTTC. It is translated as CASGREGLLYEQYF.

This clonotype was picked up many times. The chain couples TRBV28 to TRBJ2-1; 8 nucleotides match TRBD2. V lost 5 bases, J lost 8 bases, and 17 bases stayed unmatched. Germline values: CDR1 MDHEN, CDR2 SYDVKM. The CDR3 length is 17 residues. The CDR3 sequence is CASSRLGAGDLFHEQFF. CDR3 nucleotides: TGTGCCAGCAGTCGCTTGGGAGCGGGAGATCTTTTCCATGAGCAGTTCTTC.

The sample holds many counts of this clonotype. The rearrangement links TRBV5-1 to TRBJ2-7, with D unresolved. V lost 0 bases, J lost 2 bases, and 12 bases lay in between. The CDR3 loop spans 15 amino acids. Looked up from germline, CDR1 is SGHRS and CDR2 is YFSETQ. CDR3 bases: TGCGCCAGCAGCTTGGACGGGCTAATGACCTACGAGCAGTACTTC. As protein: CASSLDGLMTYEQYF. The entire variable domain, with the rest obtained from reference TRBV5-1 and TRBJ2-7, is as follows: KAGVTQTPRYLIKTRGQQVTLSCSPISGHRSVSWYQQTPGQGLQFLFEYFSETQRNKGNFPGRFSGRQFSNSRSEMNVSTLELGDSALYLCASSLDGLMTYEQYFGPGTRLTVT.

This chain connects TRBV3-1 to TRBJ2-5; TRBD2 aligns across 8 bases. The CDR3 loop spans 14 amino acids. Germline CDR1 and CDR2: LGHDT and YNNKEL (reference sequence). Trimming cost V 10 bases and J 4 bases; bases outside gene matches: 11. CDR3 protein: CATTPGGLGETQYF. The CDR3 DNA follows: TGTGCCACCACTCCGGGAGGGCTAGGAGAGACCCAGTACTTC.

The chain links TRBV18 to TRBJ2-1; 7 nucleotides match TRBD2. V was clipped by 6 bases and J by 4 bases; unmatched bases: 9. The CDR3 is made up of 15 amino acids. The germline V gene has CDR1 KGHSH and CDR2 LQKENI. The CDR3 is CASSYPSGPYNEQFF. CDR3 bases: TGTGCCAGCTCGTACCCTAGCGGACCTTACAATGAGCAGTTCTTC.

This sequence joins TRBV2 and TRBJ2-1; the match to TRBD2 covers 15 bases. From germline, CDR1 is SNHLY and CDR2 FYNNEI. CDR3 length: 19 residues. Germline trimming cut 6 bases from V and 3 bases from J; bases unmatched to any gene: 12. CDR3 in amino acids: CASRQGLAGGGYNYNEQFF. The CDR3 nucleotides are TGTGCCAGCAGACAAGGACTAGCGGGAGGGGGCTACAACTACAATGAGCAGTTCTTC.

This clonotype has a count of ten or more. V is TRBV5-1 and J is TRBJ2-2; 7 bases line up with TRBD2. V lost 2 bases and J lost 5; bases outside the gene matches: 9. CDR1 and CDR2 (germline): SGHRS, YFSETQ. This CDR3 is 16 amino acids long. The DNA for the CDR3 is TGCGCCAGCAGCTTAAGGAGGCCGGGAGGTACCGGGGAGCTGTTTTTT. As protein: CASSLRRPGGTGELFF.

The table lists this clonotype with many counts. This rearrangement joins TRBV12-3 or TRBV12-4 to TRBJ2-1; 9 nucleotides align to TRBD2. The CDR3 extends over 14 amino acids. Trimming at V came to 6 bases and at J to 8 bases, leaving 8 bases not matched to a gene. The CDR3 nucleotides are TGTGCCAGCAGGCTAGCGGGATTAGCCGATGAGCAGTTCTTC. Residues: CASRLAGLADEQFF.

This clonotype was counted many times. The V call is TRBV5-1, the J call TRBJ2-1, with TRBD2 identical over 11 bases. V lost 4 bases to trimming and J lost 1 base; unmatched junction nucleotides: 4. The CDR3 loop spans 16 amino acids. Per germline, CDR1 SGHRS and CDR2 YFSETQ. CDR3 loop: CASSRGLAESYNEQFF. The CDR3 DNA is TGCGCCAGCAGCAGGGGACTAGCGGAATCCTACAATGAGCAGTTCTTC.

Regarding this clonotype: This could be a read error, since a much larger clone is one nucleotide away. The V gene is TRBV7-9, the J gene TRBJ1-2; D call uncertain. The CDR3 runs to 12 residues. Germline V gene data show CDR1 as SEHNR and CDR2 as FQNEAQ (reference sequence). CDR3 in DNA: TGTGCCAGCAGCTTAGAAGGCCATGGCTACCCCTTC. It encodes CASSLEGHGYPF.

This clonotype was found many times. The chain carries TRBV5-1 and TRBJ2-1, with 8 bases lining up with TRBD1. Unmatched junction bases numbered 7, after V lost 3 bases and J lost 2 bases. Germline V lookup: CDR1 SGHRS, CDR2 YFSETQ. The CDR3 contains 16 residues. The CDR3 DNA follows: TGCGCCAGCAGCTCGGCCGGGACAGGAGCCTACAATGAGCAGTTCTTC. It yields the protein CASSSAGTGAYNEQFF. Combining the CDR3 with reference TRBV5-1 and TRBJ2-1 gives the whole variable domain KAGVTQTPRYLIKTRGQQVTLSCSPISGHRSVSWYQQTPGQGLQFLFEYFSETQRNKGNFPGRFSGRQFSNSRSEMNVSTLELGDSALYLCASSSAGTGAYNEQFFGPGTRLTVL.